This TCR beta chain emerged from a study of STAT5B mutations in CD4+ large granular lymphocyte leukemia. The study's findings and limits: Roughly a quarter of private leukemic clonotypes occurred rarely in other patients' non-leukemic repertoires. TRBV06-family usage was enriched in top patient clones (8/27) versus controls (2/35).

This CDR3 contains 14 residues. V lost 3 bases, J lost 7 bases, and 13 bases lay in between. Looked up from germline, CDR1 is MNHEY and CDR2 is SMNVEV (reference sequence). Controls came from buffy coats of healthy blood donors. Original data processing: Lowest detectable productive clonotype frequency was 2.59 x 10-5. TCRdb's table, derived via immunoSEQ multiplex PCR, lists solely in-frame clones and lacks some. The V and J calls and the clone size are those of that table, but D and trimming were determined from the DNA. The sample holds 40,000 to 45,000 clones, approximately 84% seen once. On this clone: The target antigen is unknown.

This sequence was found in a human donor in good health. The sequencing input was CD4+ T cells from blood buffy coats. V usage is TRBV27 and J usage is TRBJ1-5; tentative D call: TRBD1 (5 bases). The CDR3 DNA reads as TGTGCCAGCAGTTTTCGTAGGGGTGAGCAGCCCCAGCATTTT. Protein: CASSFRRGEQPQHF.